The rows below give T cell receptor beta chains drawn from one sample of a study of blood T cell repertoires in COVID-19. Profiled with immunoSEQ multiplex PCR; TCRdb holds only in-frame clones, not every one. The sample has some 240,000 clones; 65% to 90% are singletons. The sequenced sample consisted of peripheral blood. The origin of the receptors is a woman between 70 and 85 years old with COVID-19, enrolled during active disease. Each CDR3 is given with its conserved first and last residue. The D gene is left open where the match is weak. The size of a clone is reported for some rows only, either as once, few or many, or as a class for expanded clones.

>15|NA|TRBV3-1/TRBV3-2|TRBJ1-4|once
TGTGCCAGCAGCCATCGGAGCAAAACTAATGAAAAACTGTTTTTT
CASSHRSKTNEKLFF
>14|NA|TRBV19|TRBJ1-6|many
TGTGCCAGTAGTAGCGCGGACAAGGAATCACCCCTCCACTTT
CASSSADKESPLHF
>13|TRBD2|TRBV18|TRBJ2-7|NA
TGTGCCAGCTCAACGGGACTATACTACGAGCAGTACTTC
CASSTGLYYEQYF
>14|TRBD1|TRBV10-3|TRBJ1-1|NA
TGTGCCATCAGTGAGAGGGGGCTGAACACTGAAGCTTTCTTT
CAISERGLNTEAFF
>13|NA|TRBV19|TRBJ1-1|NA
TGTGCCAGTAGTATGGCGGGGTACTCTGAAGCTTTCTTT
CASSMAGYSEAFF
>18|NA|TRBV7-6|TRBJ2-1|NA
TGTGCCAGCAGCAGCTTACGGGGGGACAGGACAGGGCACAATGAGCAGTTCTTC
CASSSLRGDRTGHNEQFF
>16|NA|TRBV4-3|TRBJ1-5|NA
TGCGCCAGCAGCCAAGAATTGGGCACCTCCTTCCAGCCCCAGCATTTT
CASSQELGTSFQPQHF
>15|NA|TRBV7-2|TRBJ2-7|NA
TGTGCCAGCAGTCCCTCCCGCGTAGAATCCTACGAGCAGTACTTC
CASSPSRVESYEQYF
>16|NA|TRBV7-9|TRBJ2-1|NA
TGTGCCAGCAGCCTAACGACGGACAGCTCCTACAATGAGCAGTTCTTC
CASSLTTDSSYNEQFF
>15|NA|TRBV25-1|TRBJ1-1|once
TGTGCCAGCAGTGACGAACAGGGCGGGAACACTGAAGCTTTCTTT
CASSDEQGGNTEAFF
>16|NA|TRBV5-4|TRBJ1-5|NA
TGTGCCAGCAGCTTGCGAGGGGTACCGGGGGATCAGCCCCAGCATTTT
CASSLRGVPGDQPQHF
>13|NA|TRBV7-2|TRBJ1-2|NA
TGTGCCAGCAGCTTAGTAGCGGAAAGGGGCTACACCTTC
CASSLVAERGYTF
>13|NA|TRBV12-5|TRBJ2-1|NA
TGTGCTAGTGAATTAGGGGACTACAATGAGCAGTTCTTC
CASELGDYNEQFF
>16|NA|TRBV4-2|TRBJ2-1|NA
TGTGCCAGCAGCCAAGATCGGAGCGGGTTTCACAATGAGCAGTTCTTC
CASSQDRSGFHNEQFF
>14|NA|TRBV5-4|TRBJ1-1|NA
TGTGCCAGCAGCTTAGACATTCCGAACACTGAAGCTTTCTTT
CASSLDIPNTEAFF
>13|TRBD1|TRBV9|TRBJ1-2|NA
TGTGCCAGCAAGAAGGACAGGCCCTATGGCTACACCTTC
CASKKDRPYGYTF
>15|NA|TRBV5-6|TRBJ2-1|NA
TGTGCCAGCAGCTTGGTCCCCGGATGGGCAAATGAGCAGTTCTTC
CASSLVPGWANEQFF
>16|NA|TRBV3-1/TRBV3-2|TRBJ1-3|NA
TGTGCCAGCAGCGATCGGGGGGGAGACTCTGGAAACACCATATATTTT
CASSDRGGDSGNTIYF
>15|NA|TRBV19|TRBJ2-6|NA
TGTGCCAGTAGTATATCGGGCTCTGGGGCCAACGTCCTGACTTTC
CASSISGSGANVLTF
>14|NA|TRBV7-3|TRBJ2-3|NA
TGTGCCAGCAGCTTAAGAAGCGGCGCAGATACGCAGTATTTT
CASSLRSGADTQYF
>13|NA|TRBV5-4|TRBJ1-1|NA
TGTGCCAGCAGCTTGGGTTTTCGCACTGAAGCTTTCTTT
CASSLGFRTEAFF
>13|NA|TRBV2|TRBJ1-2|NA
TGTGCCAGCAGTGAAGGGGGCGCTTCTAGCTACACCTTC
CASSEGGASSYTF
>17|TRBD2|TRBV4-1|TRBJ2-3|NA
TGCGCCAGCAGCGTGATTGGCGGGAGGGCAATCACAGATACGCAGTATTTT
CASSVIGGRAITDTQYF
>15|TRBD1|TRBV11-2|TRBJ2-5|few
TGTGCCAGCAGCTCCCGGACAGGGCTCCAAGAGACCCAGTACTTC
CASSSRTGLQETQYF
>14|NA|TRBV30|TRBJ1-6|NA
TGTGCCTGGAGCTCAGAGATACAGGCGAAACCCCCTTTATTT
CAWSSEIQAKPPLF
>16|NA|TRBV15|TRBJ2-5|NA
TGTGCCACCAGCAGACCTACAGGGCACGAGGGAGAGACCCAGTACTTC
CATSRPTGHEGETQYF
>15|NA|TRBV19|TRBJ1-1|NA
TGTGCCAGTAGTATGGGTCCGGGGGGGTACACTGAAGCTTTCTTT
CASSMGPGGYTEAFF
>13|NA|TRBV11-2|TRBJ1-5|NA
TGTGCCAGCAGCCAGGGATCTGGCCAGCCCCAGCATTTT
CASSQGSGQPQHF
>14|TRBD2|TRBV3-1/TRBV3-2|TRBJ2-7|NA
TGTGCCAGCGGAACTAGCGTTTTCTCCTACGAGCAGTACTTC
CASGTSVFSYEQYF